Sequencing of this T cell receptor beta chain was carried out in a study of CXCR3-negative and CXCR3-positive naive CD8 T cells. Germline V CDR1 and CDR2: MNHEY, SMNVEV (reference sequence). The CDR3 runs 14 residues. TRB cDNA libraries were made by UMI-labeled 5' RACE. Reanalyzing the 5' RACE reads, TCRdb keeps one entry per CDR3 protein, without DNA. The listing contains under 70,000 distinct CDR3 sequences. The origin of this receptor is a human donor in good health. Some clones in this sample may be carry-over from other donors' samples. Sample: memory CD8+ T cells from blood. V and J are TRBV27 and TRBJ1-2; checking the TCRdb D call of TRBD1 is not possible without DNA. CDR3 sequence reads: CASPFLGACYGYTF.